This section outlines one TCR beta chain sequence together with its context. Sequenced by immunoSEQ multiplex PCR; TCRdb stores in-frame clones only, minus some. The sample lists 60,000 to 70,000 clones, more than 60% occurring once. This sample stems from a study of blood T cell repertoires in COVID-19. The ends were cut back, 7 bases at V and 4 bases at J, with 17 bases in the middle. The CDR3 is 14 amino acids. Germline assignment: CDR1 LGHNT and CDR2 FRNRAP. The sample taken for sequencing was peripheral blood. This TCR was recovered from a woman between 65 and 79 years old with acute or convalescent COVID-19. The rearrangement joins TRBV12-5 to TRBJ2-7, with D possibly being TRBD1 (6 bases). CDR3 sequence: CASARQGNSYEQYF. The DNA of the CDR3 is TGTGCTAGTGCCCGGCAGGGGAACTCATACGAGCAGTACTTC.